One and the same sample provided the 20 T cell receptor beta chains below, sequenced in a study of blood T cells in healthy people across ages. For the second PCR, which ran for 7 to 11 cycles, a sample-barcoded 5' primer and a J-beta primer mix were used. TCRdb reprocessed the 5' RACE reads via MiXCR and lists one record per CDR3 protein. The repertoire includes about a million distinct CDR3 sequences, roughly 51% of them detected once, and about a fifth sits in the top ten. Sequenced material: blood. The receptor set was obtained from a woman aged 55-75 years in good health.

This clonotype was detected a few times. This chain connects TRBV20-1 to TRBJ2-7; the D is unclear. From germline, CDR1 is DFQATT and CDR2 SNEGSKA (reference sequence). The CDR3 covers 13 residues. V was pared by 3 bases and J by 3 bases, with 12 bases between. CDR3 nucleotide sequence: TGCAGTGCTAGCGGCGGCAGGCGCTACGAGCAGTACTTC. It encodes CSASGGRRYEQYF.

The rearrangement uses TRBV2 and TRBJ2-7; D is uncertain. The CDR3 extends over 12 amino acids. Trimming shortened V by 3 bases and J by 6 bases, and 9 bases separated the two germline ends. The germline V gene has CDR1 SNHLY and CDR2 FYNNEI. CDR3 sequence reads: CASSESRFEQYF. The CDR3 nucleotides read TGTGCCAGCAGTGAGTCCCGGTTCGAGCAGTACTTC.

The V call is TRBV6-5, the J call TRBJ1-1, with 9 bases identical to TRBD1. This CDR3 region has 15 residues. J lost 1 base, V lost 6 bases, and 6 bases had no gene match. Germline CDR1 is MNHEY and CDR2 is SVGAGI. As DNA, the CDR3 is TGTGCCAGCAGCGAAACAGGGGGCGAGAACACTGAAGCTTTCTTT. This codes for CASSETGGENTEAFF.

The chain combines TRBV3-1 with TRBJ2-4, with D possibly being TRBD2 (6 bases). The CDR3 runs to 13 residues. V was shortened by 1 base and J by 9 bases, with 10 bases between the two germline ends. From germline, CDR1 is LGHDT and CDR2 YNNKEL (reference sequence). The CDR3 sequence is CASSQVMGGIQYF. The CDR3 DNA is TGTGCCAGCAGCCAAGTTATGGGAGGCATTCAGTACTTC.

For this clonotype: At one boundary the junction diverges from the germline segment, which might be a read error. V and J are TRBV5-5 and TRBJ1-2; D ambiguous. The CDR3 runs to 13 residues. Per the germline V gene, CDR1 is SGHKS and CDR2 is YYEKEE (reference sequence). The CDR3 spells CASSLAESYGNTF. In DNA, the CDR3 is TGTGCCAGCAGCTTGGCGGAATCCTATGGCAACACCTTC.

The CDR3 loop reads CSARGRRSSYEQYF. The CDR3 DNA sequence: TGCAGTGCTAGGGGCAGAAGGAGCTCCTACGAGCAGTACTTC. This rearrangement joins TRBV20-1 to TRBJ2-7; D is uncertain. Germline loops: CDR1 DFQATT, CDR2 SNEGSKA (reference sequence). V shed 3 bases and J shed 0 bases, with 12 bases lying between them. This CDR3 has 14 amino acids.

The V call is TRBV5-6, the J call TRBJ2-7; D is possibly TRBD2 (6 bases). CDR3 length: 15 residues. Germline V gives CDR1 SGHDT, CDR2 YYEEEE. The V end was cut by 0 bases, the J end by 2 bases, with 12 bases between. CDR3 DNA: TGTGCCAGCAGCTTGGTAGGGACTGGTACCTACGAGCAGTACTTC. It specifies CASSLVGTGTYEQYF.

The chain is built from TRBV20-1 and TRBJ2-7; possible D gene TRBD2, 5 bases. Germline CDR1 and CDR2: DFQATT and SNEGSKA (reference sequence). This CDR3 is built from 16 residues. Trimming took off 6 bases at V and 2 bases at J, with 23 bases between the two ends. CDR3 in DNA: TGCAGTGCGTTACCCTTTAATGGACTGCCTACCTACGAGCAGTACTTC. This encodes CSALPFNGLPTYEQYF.

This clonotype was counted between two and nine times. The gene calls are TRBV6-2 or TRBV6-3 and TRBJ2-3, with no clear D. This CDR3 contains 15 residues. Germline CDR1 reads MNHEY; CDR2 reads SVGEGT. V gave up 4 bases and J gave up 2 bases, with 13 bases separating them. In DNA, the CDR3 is TGTGCCAGCAGTTTCCCGGACGGTAACACAGATACGCAGTATTTT. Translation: CASSFPDGNTDTQYF.

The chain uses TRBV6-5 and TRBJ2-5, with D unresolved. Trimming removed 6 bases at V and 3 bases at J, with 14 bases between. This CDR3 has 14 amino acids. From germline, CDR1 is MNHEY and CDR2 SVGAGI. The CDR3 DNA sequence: TGTGCCAGCAGAGCTTTGGGTCTTAAAGAGACCCAGTACTTC. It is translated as CASRALGLKETQYF.

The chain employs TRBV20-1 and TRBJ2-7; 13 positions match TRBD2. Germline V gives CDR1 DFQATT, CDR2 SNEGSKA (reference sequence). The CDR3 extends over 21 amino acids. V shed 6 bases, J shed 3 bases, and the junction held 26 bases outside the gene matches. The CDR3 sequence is CSAPNHRRTSGREGGNYEQYF. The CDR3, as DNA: TGCAGTGCACCTAACCACCGCCGGACTAGCGGGAGAGAGGGGGGGAACTACGAGCAGTACTTC.

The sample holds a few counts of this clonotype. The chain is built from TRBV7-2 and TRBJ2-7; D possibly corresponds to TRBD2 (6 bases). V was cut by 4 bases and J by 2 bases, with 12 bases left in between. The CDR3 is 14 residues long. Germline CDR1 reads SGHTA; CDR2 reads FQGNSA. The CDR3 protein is CASSSVGGTYEQYF. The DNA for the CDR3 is TGTGCCAGCAGCTCAGTGGGGGGAACCTACGAGCAGTACTTC.

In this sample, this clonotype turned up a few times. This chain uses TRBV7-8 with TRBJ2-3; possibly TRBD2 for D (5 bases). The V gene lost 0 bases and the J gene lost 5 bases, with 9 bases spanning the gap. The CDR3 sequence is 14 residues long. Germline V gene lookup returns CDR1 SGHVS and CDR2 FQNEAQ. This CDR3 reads CASSLATTLDTQYF. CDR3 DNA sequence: TGTGCCAGCAGCTTAGCGACTACCCTAGATACGCAGTATTTT.

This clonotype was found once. CDR3: CASSYGSMNTEAFF. The CDR3 DNA reads as TGTGCCAGCAGTTACGGCAGCATGAACACTGAAGCTTTCTTT. V is TRBV6-6 and J is TRBJ1-1; D not resolved. Trimming took 2 bases from V and 0 from J, leaving 7 bases between them. The CDR3 runs to 14 residues. Germline lookup yields CDR1 MNHNY and CDR2 SVGAGI (reference sequence).

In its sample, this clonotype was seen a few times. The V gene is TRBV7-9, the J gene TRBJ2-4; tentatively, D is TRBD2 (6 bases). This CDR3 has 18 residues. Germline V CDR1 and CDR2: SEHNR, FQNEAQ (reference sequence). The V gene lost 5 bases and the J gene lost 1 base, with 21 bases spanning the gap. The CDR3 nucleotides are TGTGCCAGCAGCCGCCCGATGGGGGGTACGGTGGCCAAAAACATTCAGTACTTC. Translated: CASSRPMGGTVAKNIQYF.

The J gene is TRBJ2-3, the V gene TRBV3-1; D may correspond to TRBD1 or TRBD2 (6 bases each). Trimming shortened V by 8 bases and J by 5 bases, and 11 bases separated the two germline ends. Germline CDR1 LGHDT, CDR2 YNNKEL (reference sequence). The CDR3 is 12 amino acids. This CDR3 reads CASHGGGDTQYF. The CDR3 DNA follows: TGTGCCAGCCATGGAGGGGGAGATACGCAGTATTTT.

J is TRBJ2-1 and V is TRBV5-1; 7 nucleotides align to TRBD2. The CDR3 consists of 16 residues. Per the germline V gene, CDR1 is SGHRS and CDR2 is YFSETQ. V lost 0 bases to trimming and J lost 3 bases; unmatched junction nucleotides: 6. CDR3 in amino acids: CASSLGWQRDYNEQFF. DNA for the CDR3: TGCGCCAGCAGCTTGGGGTGGCAGCGGGACTACAATGAGCAGTTCTTC. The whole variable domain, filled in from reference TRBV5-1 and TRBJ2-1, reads KAGVTQTPRYLIKTRGQQVTLSCSPISGHRSVSWYQQTPGQGLQFLFEYFSETQRNKGNFPGRFSGRQFSNSRSEMNVSTLELGDSALYLCASSLGWQRDYNEQFFGPGTRLTVL.

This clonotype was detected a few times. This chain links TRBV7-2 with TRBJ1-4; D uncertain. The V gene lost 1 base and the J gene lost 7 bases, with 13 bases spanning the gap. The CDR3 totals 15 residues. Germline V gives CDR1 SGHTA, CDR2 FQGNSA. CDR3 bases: TGTGCCAGCAGCTTAGTGGGGTATCCAGGTGAAAAACTGTTTTTT. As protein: CASSLVGYPGEKLFF.

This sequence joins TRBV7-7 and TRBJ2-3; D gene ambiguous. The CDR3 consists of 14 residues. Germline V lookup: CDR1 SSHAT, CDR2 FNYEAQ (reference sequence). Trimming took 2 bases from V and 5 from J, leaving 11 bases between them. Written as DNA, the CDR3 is TGTGCCAGCAGCTTAAGAGTTAACGGAGATACGCAGTATTTT. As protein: CASSLRVNGDTQYF. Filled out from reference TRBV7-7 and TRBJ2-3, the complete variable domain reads GAGVSQSPRYKVTKRGQDVTLRCDPISSHATLYWYQQALGQGPEFLTYFNYEAQPDKSGLPSDRFSAERPEGSISTLTIQRTEQRDSAMYRCASSLRVNGDTQYFGPGTRLTVL.

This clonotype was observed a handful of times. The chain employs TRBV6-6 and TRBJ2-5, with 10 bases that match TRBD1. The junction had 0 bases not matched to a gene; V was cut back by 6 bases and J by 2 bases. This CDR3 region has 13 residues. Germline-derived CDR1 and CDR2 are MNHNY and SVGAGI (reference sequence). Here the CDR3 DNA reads TGTGCCAGCAGGGACAGGGGGCAAGAGACCCAGTACTTC. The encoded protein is CASRDRGQETQYF.